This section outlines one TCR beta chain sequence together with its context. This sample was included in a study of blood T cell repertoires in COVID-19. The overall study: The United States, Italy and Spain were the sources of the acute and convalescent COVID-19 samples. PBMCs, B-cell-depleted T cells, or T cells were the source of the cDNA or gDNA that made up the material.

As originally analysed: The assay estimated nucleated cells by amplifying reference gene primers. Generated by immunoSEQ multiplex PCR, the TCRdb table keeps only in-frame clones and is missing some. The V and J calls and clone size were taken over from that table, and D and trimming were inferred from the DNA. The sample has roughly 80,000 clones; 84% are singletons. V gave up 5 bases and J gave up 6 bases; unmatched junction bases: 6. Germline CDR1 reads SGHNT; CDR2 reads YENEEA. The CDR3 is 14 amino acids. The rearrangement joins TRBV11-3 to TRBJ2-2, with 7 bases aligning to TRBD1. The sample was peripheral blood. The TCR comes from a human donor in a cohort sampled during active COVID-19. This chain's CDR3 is CASSPHRGSGELFF. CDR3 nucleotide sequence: TGTGCCAGCAGCCCACACAGGGGTTCCGGGGAGCTGTTTTTT.